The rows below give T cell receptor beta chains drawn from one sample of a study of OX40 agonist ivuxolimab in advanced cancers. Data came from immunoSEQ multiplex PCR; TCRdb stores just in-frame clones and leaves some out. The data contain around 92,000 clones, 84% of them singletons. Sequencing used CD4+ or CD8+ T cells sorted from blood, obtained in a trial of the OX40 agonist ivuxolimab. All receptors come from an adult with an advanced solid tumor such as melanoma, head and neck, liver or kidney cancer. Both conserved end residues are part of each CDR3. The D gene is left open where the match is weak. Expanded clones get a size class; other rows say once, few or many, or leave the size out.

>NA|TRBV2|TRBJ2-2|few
CASSGSRGRTGELFF
TGTGCCAGCAGTGGGAGTAGGGGAAGAACCGGGGAGCTGTTTTTT
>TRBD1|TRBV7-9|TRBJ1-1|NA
CASSLRTGNTEAFF
TGTGCCAGCAGCTTGAGGACAGGCAACACTGAAGCTTTCTTT
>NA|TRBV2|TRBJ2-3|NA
CASNLLRGQGIDTQYF
TGTGCCAGCAATCTCCTTAGGGGCCAGGGGATAGATACGCAGTATTTT
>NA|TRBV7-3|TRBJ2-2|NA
CASSLYRSLSSNTGELFF
TGTGCCAGCAGCTTATACAGGTCACTAAGTTCGAACACCGGGGAGCTGTTTTTT
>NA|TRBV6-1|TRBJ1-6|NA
CASRHQGYNSPLHF
TGTGCCAGCAGACACCAGGGGTATAATTCACCCCTCCACTTT
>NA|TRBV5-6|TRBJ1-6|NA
CASSFDSENSPLHF
TGTGCCAGCAGCTTCGACAGTGAAAATTCACCCCTCCACTTT
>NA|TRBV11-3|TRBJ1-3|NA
CASSLDRHRDTIYF
TGTGCCAGCAGCCTCGACAGGCACCGGGACACCATATATTTT
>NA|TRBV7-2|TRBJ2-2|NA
CASSSTRGSTGELFF
TGTGCCAGCAGTTCTACACGGGGGTCCACCGGGGAGCTGTTTTTT
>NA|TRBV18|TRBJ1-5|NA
CASSPAPPGDQPQHF
TGTGCCAGCTCACCCGCGCCACCCGGGGATCAGCCCCAGCATTTT
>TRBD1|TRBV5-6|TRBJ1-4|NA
CASSLEAGGSEKLFF
TGTGCCAGCAGCTTGGAGGCAGGGGGAAGTGAAAAACTGTTTTTT
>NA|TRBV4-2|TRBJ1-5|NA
CASSRGVGNQPQHF
TGTGCCAGCAGTAGAGGGGTCGGCAATCAGCCCCAGCATTTT
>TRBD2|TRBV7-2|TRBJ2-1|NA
CASSLGGGRRFF
TGTGCCAGCAGCTTAGGGGGCGGGAGGCGGTTCTTC
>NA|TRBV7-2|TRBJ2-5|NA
CASSVGRLETQYF
TGTGCCAGCAGCGTGGGTAGGTTGGAGACCCAGTACTTC
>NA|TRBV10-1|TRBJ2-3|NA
CASSRGEDQGTDTQYF
TGCGCCAGCAGCCGAGGGGAGGATCAGGGCACAGATACGCAGTATTTT
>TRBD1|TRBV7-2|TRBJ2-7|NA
CASSSQGAYEQYF
TGTGCCAGCAGCTCACAGGGGGCCTACGAGCAGTACTTC
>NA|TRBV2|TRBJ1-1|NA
CASSKIRAGASEAFF
TGTGCCAGCAGTAAAATCAGAGCGGGGGCCAGTGAAGCTTTCTTT
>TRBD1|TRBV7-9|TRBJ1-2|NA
CASSPRGQGRYGYTF
TGTGCCAGCAGCCCCCGGGGACAGGGGCGCTATGGCTACACCTTC
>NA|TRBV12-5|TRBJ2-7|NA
CASGLVGYEQYF
TGTGCTAGTGGTTTGGTGGGATACGAGCAGTACTTC
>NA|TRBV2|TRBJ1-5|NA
CASSESMNQPQHF
TGTGCTAGCAGTGAATCAATGAATCAGCCCCAGCATTTT
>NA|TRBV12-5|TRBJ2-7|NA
CASGLVRQGWSEQYF
TGTGCTAGTGGTTTGGTACGCCAGGGGTGGAGCGAGCAGTACTTC
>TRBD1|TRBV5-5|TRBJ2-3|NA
CASSDGTGGGTDTQYF
TGTGCCAGCAGCGATGGGACAGGGGGAGGCACAGATACGCAGTATTTT
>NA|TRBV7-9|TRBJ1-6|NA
CASSLVGVGDSPLHF
TGTGCCAGCAGCTTAGTGGGGGTCGGTGATTCACCCCTCCACTTT
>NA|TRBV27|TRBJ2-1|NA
CASSIRSTGSHGSGEQFF
TGTGCCAGCAGTATAAGGTCAACAGGGTCACACGGTAGCGGTGAGCAGTTCTTC
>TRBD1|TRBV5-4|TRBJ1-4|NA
CASSLGQGDNEKLFF
TGTGCCAGCAGCTTGGGGCAGGGGGACAATGAAAAACTGTTTTTT
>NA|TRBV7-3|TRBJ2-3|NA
CASSSRSSTDTQYF
TGTGCCAGCAGCTCCCGGTCTAGCACAGATACGCAGTATTTT
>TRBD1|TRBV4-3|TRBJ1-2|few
CASSQGHRGQYNYGYTF
TGCGCCAGCAGCCAAGGGCACAGGGGGCAGTATAACTATGGCTACACCTTC
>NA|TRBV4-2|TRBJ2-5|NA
CASSPDRASGQQTQYF
TGTGCCAGCAGCCCTGACAGGGCTAGCGGTCAACAGACCCAGTACTTC
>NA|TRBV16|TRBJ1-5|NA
CASSPESGHQPQHF
TGTGCCAGCAGCCCTGAGTCGGGGCACCAGCCCCAGCATTTT
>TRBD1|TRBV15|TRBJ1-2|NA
CATSKTGTGGFGYTF
TGTGCCACCAGCAAAACCGGGACAGGGGGATTTGGCTACACCTTC
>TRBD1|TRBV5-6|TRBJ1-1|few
CASRPTGVDTEAFF
TGTGCCAGCAGACCGACAGGGGTTGACACTGAAGCTTTCTTT
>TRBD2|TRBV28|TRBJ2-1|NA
CASLRGAYNEQFF
TGTGCCAGCTTGCGGGGGGCCTACAATGAGCAGTTCTTC
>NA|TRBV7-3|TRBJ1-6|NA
CASSLQGRNSPLHF
TGTGCCAGCAGCTTACAGGGGCGGAATTCACCCCTCCACTTT
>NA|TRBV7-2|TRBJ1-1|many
CASSLVSKNTEAFF
TGTGCCAGCAGCTTAGTGTCGAAGAACACTGAAGCTTTCTTT
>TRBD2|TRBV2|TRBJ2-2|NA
CASSLGTSVTGELFF
TGTGCCAGCTCTCTAGGGACTAGTGTCACCGGGGAGCTGTTTTTT
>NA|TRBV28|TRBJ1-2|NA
CASSLRGTYGYTF
TGTGCCAGCAGTTTACGGGGGACCTATGGCTACACCTTC
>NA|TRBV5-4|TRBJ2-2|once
CASSFPTGELFF
TGTGCCAGCAGCTTCCCCACCGGGGAGCTGTTTTTT
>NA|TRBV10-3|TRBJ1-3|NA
CAIRPGAGNTIYF
TGTGCCATCAGACCGGGCGCCGGAAACACCATATATTTT
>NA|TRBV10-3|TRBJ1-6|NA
CAISESRDRYSPLHF
TGTGCCATCAGTGAGTCTCGCGACCGATATTCACCCCTCCACTTT
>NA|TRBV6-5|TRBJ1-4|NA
CASRPGLINEKLFF
TGTGCCAGCAGACCGGGACTGATAAATGAAAAACTGTTTTTT
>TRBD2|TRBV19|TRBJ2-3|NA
CASSGGELAAKGYF
TGTGCCAGTAGTGGGGGAGAACTAGCGGCGAAGGGGTATTTT
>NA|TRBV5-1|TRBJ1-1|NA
CASSRHIENTEAFF
TGCGCCAGCAGCCGACACATTGAGAACACTGAAGCTTTCTTT